Listed here are 13 T cell receptor beta chains from one sample, sequenced in a study of cytomegalovirus exposure and HLA in healthy donors. The PCR had 60 Vbeta and 13 Jbeta primers. Repertoires were generated with immunoSEQ multiplex PCR, while TCRdb's copy carries only in-frame clones and drops some. Of 180,000 or so clones listed, around four fifths are singletons. Source material: PBMCs. The receptors shown here come from a female donor in good health and CMV-seronegative.

Concerning this clone: The same CDR3 is also encoded by other DNA sequences in this sample. V and J are TRBV7-2 and TRBJ1-2; TRBD1 agrees at 7 bases. This CDR3 spans 14 amino acids. Germline V lookup: CDR1 SGHTA, CDR2 FQGNSA. Losses at the gene ends were 1 base for V and 4 bases for J; bases not matched to a gene: 3. The CDR3, as DNA: TGTGCCAGCAGCTTAGAAGGACAGGTCTATGGCTACACCTTC. Translation: CASSLEGQVYGYTF.

The V gene is TRBV7-3, the J gene TRBJ2-1, with 16 nucleotides matching TRBD2. J lost 6 bases, V lost 5 bases, and 4 bases had no gene match. The CDR3 covers 16 residues. The germline V gene encodes CDR1 SGHTA and CDR2 FQGTGA. The CDR3 here is CASSQGTSGGGNEQFF. For the CDR3, the DNA is TGTGCCAGCAGCCAGGGGACTAGCGGGGGGGGCAATGAGCAGTTCTTC. The full variable domain, in which reference TRBV7-3 and TRBJ2-1 provide the parts outside the CDR3, is GAGVSQTPSNKVTEKGKYVELRCDPISGHTALYWYRQSLGQGPEFLIYFQGTGAADDSGLPNDRFFAVRPEGSVSTLKIQRTERGDSAVYLCASSQGTSGGGNEQFFGPGTRLTVL.

V usage is TRBV5-1 and J usage is TRBJ2-1; TRBD1 is a possible D gene (6 bases). Trimming cost V 2 bases and J 9 bases, with 15 bases left between them. CDR1 and CDR2 from the germline V gene are SGHRS and YFSETQ. The CDR3 is 14 residues long. For the CDR3, the DNA is TGCGCCAGCAGCTTAACCAGGGGAAGTGGTGAGCAGTTCTTC. Translation gives CASSLTRGSGEQFF.

The J gene is TRBJ2-7, the V gene TRBV25-1; 7 bases are shared with TRBD1. CDR3 length: 12 amino acids. V shed 5 bases, J shed 8 bases, and the junction held 6 bases outside the gene matches. Per germline, CDR1 MGHDK and CDR2 SYGVNS. CDR3 DNA: TGTGCCAGCAGTAGAGGGGGCGCGCAGCAGTACTTC. Its translation is CASSRGGAQQYF.

V usage is TRBV5-1 and J usage is TRBJ1-5; weak D call: TRBD1 (6 bases). Germline values: CDR1 SGHRS, CDR2 YFSETQ. Trimming took 0 bases from V and 5 from J, leaving 12 bases between them. The CDR3 is 15 amino acids. The CDR3 is CASSLDQGFDQPQHF. The CDR3 DNA is TGCGCCAGCAGCTTGGATCAGGGGTTCGATCAGCCCCAGCATTTT. The full variable domain, in which reference TRBV5-1 and TRBJ1-5 provide the parts outside the CDR3, is KAGVTQTPRYLIKTRGQQVTLSCSPISGHRSVSWYQQTPGQGLQFLFEYFSETQRNKGNFPGRFSGRQFSNSRSEMNVSTLELGDSALYLCASSLDQGFDQPQHFGDGTRLSIL.

The rearrangement joins TRBV5-1 to TRBJ2-1; 9 bases map to TRBD2. Per the germline V gene, CDR1 is SGHRS and CDR2 is YFSETQ. V lost 2 bases, J lost 12 bases, and 12 bases stayed unmatched. The CDR3 loop spans 15 amino acids. CDR3 DNA sequence: TGCGCCAGCAGCTTAGCGACAGCGGGGGGCGCAAGGCAGTTCTTC. This sequence encodes CASSLATAGGARQFF.

The chain recombines TRBV11-2 with TRBJ2-7; perhaps TRBD1 as D (5 bases). CDR1 is SGHAT and CDR2 is FQNNGV in the germline V gene. The CDR3 has 13 residues. Trimming stripped 4 bases from V and 6 bases from J, with 13 bases between. The CDR3 nucleotides read TGTGCCAGCAGCTCCATACAGGTTTCCGAGCAGTACTTC. This encodes CASSSIQVSEQYF.

The J gene is TRBJ1-2, the V gene TRBV5-6; 10 positions agree with TRBD1. This CDR3 region has 15 residues. From germline, CDR1 is SGHDT and CDR2 YYEEEE. V shed 4 bases and J 8 bases; nucleotides not matched to a gene: 11. DNA for the CDR3: TGTGCCAGCAGCCTAACGGGACAGGGGCGCTGGGGCTACACCTTC. It is translated as CASSLTGQGRWGYTF.

The V call is TRBV9, the J call TRBJ2-5; 9 positions agree with TRBD2. The J segment lost 2 bases and the V segment lost 0 bases, leaving 5 bases of the junction unmatched. The CDR3 is 16 residues long. Germline lookup yields CDR1 SGDLS and CDR2 YYNGEE. In nucleotides, the CDR3 is TGTGCCAGCAGCGTAGTAGGTAGCGGGAGTCAAGAGACCCAGTACTTC. Translation gives CASSVVGSGSQETQYF.

The chain recombines TRBV7-9 with TRBJ1-1; the D gene is possibly TRBD1 (5 bases). Germline lookup yields CDR1 SEHNR and CDR2 FQNEAQ (reference sequence). The CDR3 contains 13 residues. The V end was cut by 8 bases, the J end by 7 bases, with 17 bases between. CDR3 amino acids: CASGSQGSGEAFF. CDR3 DNA: TGTGCCAGCGGCTCGCAGGGATCTGGTGAAGCTTTCTTT.

V usage is TRBV1 and J usage is TRBJ2-6; the table assigns TRBD2, which was not confirmed against the DNA. TRBV1 is a listed pseudogene. CDR3 length: 18 residues. The CDR3 spells CTSSQEADGFSGANVLTF. The CDR3 region has the DNA TGCACCAGCAGCCAAGAAGCGGACGGCTTCTCTGGGGCCAACGTCCTGACTTTC.

There are a few counts of this clone. V and J are TRBV28 and TRBJ1-2, with 9 bases aligning to TRBD1. Germline assignment: CDR1 MDHEN and CDR2 SYDVKM. The CDR3 has 15 amino acids. The junction had 7 bases not matched to a gene; V was cut back by 4 bases and J by 4 bases. CDR3 DNA sequence: TGTGCCAGCAGTTCCCCGGGACAGGGAGCCTATGGCTACACCTTC. The encoded protein is CASSSPGQGAYGYTF.

This chain links TRBV19 with TRBJ2-1, with 9 bases lining up with TRBD2. The CDR3 has 16 residues. From germline, CDR1 is LNHDA and CDR2 SQIVND (reference sequence). Trimming at V came to 6 bases and at J to 0 bases, leaving 6 bases not matched to a gene. Here the CDR3 DNA reads TGTGCCAGTAGCGTAAGTAGCGGGGGCTCCTACAATGAGCAGTTCTTC. Amino acid sequence: CASSVSSGGSYNEQFF.